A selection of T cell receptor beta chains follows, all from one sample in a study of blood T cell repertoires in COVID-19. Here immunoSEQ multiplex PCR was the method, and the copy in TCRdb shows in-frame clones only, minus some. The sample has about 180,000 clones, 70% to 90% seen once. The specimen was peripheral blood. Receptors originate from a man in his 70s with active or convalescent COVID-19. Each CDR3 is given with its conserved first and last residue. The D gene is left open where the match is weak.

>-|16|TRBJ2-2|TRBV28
CASSTLGVGNTGELFF
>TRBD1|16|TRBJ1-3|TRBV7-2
CASSYQTGDPGNTIYF
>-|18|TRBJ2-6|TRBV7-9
CASSLAAFYTGGANVLTF
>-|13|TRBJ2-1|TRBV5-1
CASSLGPSGEQFF
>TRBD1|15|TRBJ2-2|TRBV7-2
CASSRDRVPTGELFF
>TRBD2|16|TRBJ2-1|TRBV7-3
CASSLAGTSGYNEQFF
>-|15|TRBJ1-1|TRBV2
CASRPGAAGNTEAFF
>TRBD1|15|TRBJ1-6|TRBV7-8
CASSFGQAYGSPLHF
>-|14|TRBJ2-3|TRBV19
CASSIGLGTDTQYF
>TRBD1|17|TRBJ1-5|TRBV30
CAWRPHQGVGSNQPQHF
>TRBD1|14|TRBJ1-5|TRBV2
CASSSDRGSQPQHF
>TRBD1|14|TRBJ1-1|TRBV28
CAITDRGRSGEAFF
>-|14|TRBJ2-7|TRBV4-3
CASSPWMGANEQYF
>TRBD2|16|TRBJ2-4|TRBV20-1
CSASRAGGPSKNIQYF
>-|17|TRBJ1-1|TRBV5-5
CASSHPIGGGRNTEAFF
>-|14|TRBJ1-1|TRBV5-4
CASSLVGDRTEAFF
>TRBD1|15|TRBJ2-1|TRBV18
CASSPRGQGSNEQFF
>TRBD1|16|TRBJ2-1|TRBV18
CATLSGTGVFANEQFF
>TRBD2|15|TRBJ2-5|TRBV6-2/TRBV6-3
CASSYYGGGAETQYF
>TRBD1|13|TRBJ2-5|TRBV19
CASSIDRGETQYF
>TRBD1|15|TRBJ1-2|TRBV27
CASRDPGGAGGGYTF
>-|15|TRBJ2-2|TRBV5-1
CASSLAVSGTGELFF
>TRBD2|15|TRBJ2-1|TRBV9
CASSQGTSGSFEQFF
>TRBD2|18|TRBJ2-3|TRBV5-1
CASSQTSGRPASTDTQYF
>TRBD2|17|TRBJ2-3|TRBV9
CASSVAWSSGSTDTQYF
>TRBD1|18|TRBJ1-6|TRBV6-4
CASSESVIWTGTNSPLHF
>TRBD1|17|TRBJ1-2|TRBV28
CASSSNRDRGSYHGYTF
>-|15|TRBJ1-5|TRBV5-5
CASSLSGNSNQPQHF
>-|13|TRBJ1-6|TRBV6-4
CASSDSGGSPLHF
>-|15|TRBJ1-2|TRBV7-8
CASSLGLGDNYGYTF
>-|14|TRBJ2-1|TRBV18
CASSPSRLYNEQFF
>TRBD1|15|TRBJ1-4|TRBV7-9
CASSWTGVYNEKLFF
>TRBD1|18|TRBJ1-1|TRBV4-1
CASSHPQTGGFWTTEAFF
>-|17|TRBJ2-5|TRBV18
CASSPPRRAGRRETQYF
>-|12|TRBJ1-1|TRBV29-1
CSVDPGEPEAFF
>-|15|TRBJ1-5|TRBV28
CASSSAGAGPQPQHF
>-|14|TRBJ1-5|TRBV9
CASSVSGGDQPQHF
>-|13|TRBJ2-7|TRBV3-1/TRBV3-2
CASSLSLGNEQYF
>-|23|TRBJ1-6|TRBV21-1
CASSKPLGLDRVISSSYNSPLHF
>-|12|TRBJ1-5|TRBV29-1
CSVGGQGEPQHF
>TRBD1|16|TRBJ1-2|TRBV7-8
CASSLDWTGGVYGYTF
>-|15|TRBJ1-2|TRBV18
CASSPPLDLNYGYTF
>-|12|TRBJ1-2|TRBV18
CASSPTDYGYTF
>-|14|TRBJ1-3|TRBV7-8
CASSQKRSGNTIYF
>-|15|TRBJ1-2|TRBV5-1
CASSLEYRALYGYTF
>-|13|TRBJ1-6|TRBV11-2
CASSEYFHSPLHF
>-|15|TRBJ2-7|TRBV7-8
CASSFTSGETYEQYF
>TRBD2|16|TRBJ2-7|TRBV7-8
CASSLGLAGGGYEQYF
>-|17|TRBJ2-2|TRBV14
CASSQALISKYTGELFF
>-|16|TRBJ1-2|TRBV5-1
CASSFGAGGGNYGYTF
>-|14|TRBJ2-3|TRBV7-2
CASALIINTDTQYF
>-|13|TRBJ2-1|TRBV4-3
CASSQYYRDREFF
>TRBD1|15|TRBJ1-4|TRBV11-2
CASSSLTGGPEKLFF